This T cell receptor beta chain was profiled in a study of neurological immune-mediated disorders. By 5'RACE with 10-nucleotide random UMIs, the cDNA was made. TCRdb reprocessed the 5' RACE reads with MiXCR, giving one entry per CDR3 protein. The sample shows more than 70,000 distinct CDR3 sequences, 10% of them seen only once. This clonotype was detected only a few times. The antigen remains unidentified. The healthy controls volunteered at a blood bank in Maryland, USA. PBMCs numbering 2 million and stored at -80 C yielded the unsorted libraries. The germline V gene has CDR1 SQVTM and CDR2 ANQGSEA. The CDR3 extends over 16 amino acids. Trimming removed 6 bases from V and 4 bases from J, with 22 bases in between. Study findings and constraints: HTLV-1-associated myelopathy ranked highest for TCR clonal expansion and multiple sclerosis lowest, beneath healthy controls.

The sequenced sample consisted of PBMCs. The J gene is TRBJ2-1, the V gene TRBV29-1; D tentatively reads TRBD1 or TRBD2 (7 bases each). The clonotype originates from a man aged 40-49 years in good health. CDR3 sequence: CSVSGGWDSRYNEQFF. DNA for the CDR3: TGCAGCGTCTCCGGGGGGTGGGACAGCCGATACAATGAGCAGTTCTTC.